The 29 T cell receptor beta chains reported below all come from one sample, sequenced in a study of response to subunit inactivated influenza vaccine (dated by TCRdb to 2017 to 2018). Receptor amplification or capture employed RT-PCR. For sequencing, an Illumina HiSeq 2500 was employed. TCRdb ran its own pipeline on the public reads, namely fastp trimming at Q25 and MiXCR clone calling, and kept in-frame beta chains. Each entry merges the rows of one CDR3 protein and shows their most common DNA and genes. This sample holds fewer than 350,000 distinct CDR3 sequences; about a fifth were observed only once. Roughly 10% of the sample rests with the top ten. The starting material was PBMCs from blood, obtained less than 22 months after vaccination. The receptor set was obtained from a man between 50 and 69 years old who received an inactivated influenza vaccine. Donor details come from another sample of the same person, matched by shared clones.

The chain couples TRBV18 to TRBJ2-5; perhaps TRBD1 as D (5 bases). The CDR3 runs 14 residues. Trimming took off 8 bases at V and 0 bases at J, with 13 bases between the two ends. Germline CDR1 and CDR2: KGHSH and LQKENI. CDR3: CASRSTGYQETQYF. The CDR3 DNA reads as TGTGCCAGCCGAAGTACAGGCTACCAAGAGACCCAGTACTTC.

Here the CDR3 DNA reads TGTGCCAGCACGTCAAGGGCCACAGATACGCAGTATTTT. Protein product: CASTSRATDTQYF. V and J are TRBV27 and TRBJ2-3; D is unclear. From germline, CDR1 is MNHEY and CDR2 SMNVEV (reference sequence). The CDR3 totals 13 residues. V lost 7 bases to trimming and J lost 2 bases, with 10 bases between them.

This clonotype came up many times. The chain is built from TRBV5-1 and TRBJ1-1; 8 nucleotides agree with TRBD1. The V gene end was trimmed by 4 bases and the J gene end by 1 base; junction bases not matched to a gene: 3. CDR1 SGHRS and CDR2 YFSETQ come from the germline V gene. This CDR3 contains 14 residues. The CDR3 DNA follows: TGCGCCAGCAGCGGGGGACAGGCGAACACTGAAGCTTTCTTT. Its protein is CASSGGQANTEAFF.

V gene TRBV2 combines with J gene TRBJ2-3; D is uncertain. Germline CDR1 is SNHLY and CDR2 is FYNNEI. This CDR3 comprises 13 residues. V was shortened by 6 bases and J by 0 bases, with 7 bases between the two germline ends. CDR3: CASRTESTDTQYF. The CDR3 coding sequence is TGTGCCAGCAGAACAGAAAGCACAGATACGCAGTATTTT.

The chain is built from TRBV6-5 and TRBJ2-7; D unclear. Germline V CDR1 and CDR2: MNHEY, SVGAGI. The CDR3 runs 16 residues. Trimming shortened V by 0 bases and J by 4 bases, and 16 bases separated the two germline ends. CDR3 nucleotides: TGTGCCAGCAGTTACTCGAGTATGGTGGGTGCGTACGAGCAGTACTTC. This sequence encodes CASSYSSMVGAYEQYF.

The sample holds many counts of this clonotype. The rearrangement joins TRBV7-2 to TRBJ2-1, with a weak D call TRBD2 (7 bases). The V gene lost 5 bases and the J gene lost 4 bases, with 15 bases spanning the gap. CDR1 is SGHTA and CDR2 is FQGNSA in the germline V gene. CDR3 length: 15 amino acids. CDR3 residues: CASSPSGGTYNEQFF. CDR3 coding DNA: TGTGCCAGCAGCCCTAGCGGTGGGACATACAATGAGCAGTTCTTC.

This rearrangement joins TRBV5-1 to TRBJ1-5; TRBD1 matches at 10 bases. Trimming removed 6 bases from V and 6 bases from J; junction bases left unmatched: 9. The CDR3 runs 15 residues. The germline V gene encodes CDR1 SGHRS and CDR2 YFSETQ. Here the CDR3 DNA reads TGCGCCAGCAACACCCCGACAGGGGGCGTTCAGCCCCAGCATTTT. It translates to CASNTPTGGVQPQHF.

This clonotype was seen a handful of times. This sequence joins TRBV9 and TRBJ2-3, with 9 bases that match TRBD2. This CDR3 spans 17 amino acids. The germline CDR1 and CDR2 sequences are SGDLS and YYNGEE. The V segment lost 4 bases and the J segment 2 bases; nucleotides outside the gene matches: 11. The CDR3 DNA is TGTGCCAGCAGCCCACGTGGGAGCGGGGGGAACACAGATACGCAGTATTTT. Translating gives CASSPRGSGGNTDTQYF.

This chain links TRBV11-3 with TRBJ2-3; D call uncertain. CDR1 is SGHNT, CDR2 YENEEA, per germline. V lost 0 bases and J 12 bases, leaving 10 bases between the germline ends. The CDR3 loop spans 12 amino acids. In DNA form, the CDR3 reads TGTGCCAGCAGCTTAGACCTAGATCGACAGTATTTT. Translated: CASSLDLDRQYF.

The rearrangement links TRBV5-1 to TRBJ2-7, with 10 bases identical to TRBD1. Germline V gene sequence: CDR1 SGHRS, CDR2 YFSETQ. The CDR3 contains 14 residues. V lost 4 bases, J lost 6 bases, and 7 bases stayed unmatched. CDR3 in amino acids: CASSQTGGEFEQYF. The DNA for the CDR3 is TGCGCCAGCAGCCAGACAGGGGGCGAGTTCGAGCAGTACTTC. The full variable domain, in which reference TRBV5-1 and TRBJ2-7 provide the parts outside the CDR3, is KAGVTQTPRYLIKTRGQQVTLSCSPISGHRSVSWYQQTPGQGLQFLFEYFSETQRNKGNFPGRFSGRQFSNSRSEMNVSTLELGDSALYLCASSQTGGEFEQYFGPGTRLTVT.

The V and J genes are TRBV5-1 and TRBJ2-5; 8 bases are shared with TRBD1. The CDR3 extends over 13 amino acids. With 4 bases clipped from V and 5 bases from J, the junction kept 4 bases outside the gene matches. Per germline, CDR1 SGHRS and CDR2 YFSETQ. The CDR3 loop reads CASSPTGVETQYF. Here the CDR3 DNA reads TGCGCCAGCAGCCCGACAGGGGTGGAGACCCAGTACTTC.

This clonotype was seen ten or more times. V and J are TRBV27 and TRBJ2-3; TRBD1 might be the D (5 bases). Trimming removed 2 bases from V and 2 bases from J, with 11 bases in between. The CDR3 is made up of 15 amino acids. Germline-derived CDR1 and CDR2 are MNHEY and SMNVEV (reference sequence). Here the CDR3 reads CASSLQGSFTDTQYF. CDR3 sequence (DNA): TGTGCCAGCAGTTTACAGGGAAGTTTCACAGATACGCAGTATTTT.

This clonotype has only a few counts. This chain uses TRBV7-2 with TRBJ2-2; 8 nucleotides match TRBD1. J was trimmed by 5 bases and V by 8 bases; bases with no gene match: 10. The CDR3 is 15 amino acids. The V gene's germline CDR1 is SGHTA and CDR2 FQGNSA. The CDR3 nucleotides are TGTGCCAGCGACGGACAGGGCTGGGGTACCGGGGAGCTGTTTTTT. Amino acid sequence: CASDGQGWGTGELFF.

The chain's CDR3 is CASSLVSRDYGYTF. The CDR3, as DNA: TGTGCCAGCAGCTTAGTGTCCAGAGACTATGGCTACACCTTC. The J gene is TRBJ1-2, the V gene TRBV7-2; no definite D call. V lost 1 base and J lost 3, with 9 bases in between. There are 14 residues in the CDR3. From germline, CDR1 is SGHTA and CDR2 FQGNSA. The full variable domain, with the rest looked up from reference TRBV7-2 and TRBJ1-2, is GAGVSQSPSNKVTEKGKDVELRCDPISGHTALYWYRQSLGQGLEFLIYFQGNSAPDKSGLPSDRFSAERTGGSVSTLTIQRTQQEDSAVYLCASSLVSRDYGYTFGSGTRLTVV.

A note on this clonotype: The junction departs from germline at one end; a sequencing error may be responsible. CDR3 DNA: TGTGCCAGCAGCTTCCGCAGGGGGAGCACAGATACGCAGTACTTT. It specifies CASSFRRGSTDTQYF. This chain uses TRBV11-2 with TRBJ2-3, with 7 bases aligning to TRBD1. This CDR3 contains 15 residues. Germline CDR1 SGHAT, CDR2 FQNNGV.

This clonotype has a count of ten or more. The chain carries TRBV12-3 or TRBV12-4 and TRBJ1-2, with 7 bases identical to TRBD1. The CDR3 has 13 amino acids. The ends lost 4 bases at V and 4 bases at J; junction bases unmatched: 3. CDR3 residues: CASSYRGSYGYTF. CDR3 bases: TGTGCCAGCAGTTACAGGGGTTCCTATGGCTACACCTTC.

This clonotype turned up a few times. This chain connects TRBV19 to TRBJ1-2; no firm D call. The CDR3 sequence is 16 residues long. Germline V gene lookup returns CDR1 LNHDA and CDR2 SQIVND (reference sequence). Trimming took off 2 bases at V and 5 bases at J, with 18 bases between the two ends. The CDR3, as DNA: TGTGCCAGTAGTATAAGGCTCTTCGACGGATTTTATGGCTACACCTTC. Amino acids: CASSIRLFDGFYGYTF.

J is TRBJ1-6 and V is TRBV6-1; maybe TRBD1 (6 bases). The germline V gene encodes CDR1 MNHNS and CDR2 SASEGT. The length of the CDR3 is 17 residues. V gave up 0 bases and J gave up 0 bases, with 9 bases separating them. CDR3 DNA sequence: TGTGCCAGCAGTGAAGCTACAGGGAGCTCCTATAATTCACCCCTCCACTTT. This gives the protein CASSEATGSSYNSPLHF.

This clonotype was detected a few times. The chain uses TRBV12-3 or TRBV12-4 and TRBJ1-5, with D perhaps matching TRBD1 (6 bases). This CDR3 is 13 amino acids long. Trimming left V 6 bases short and J 5 bases short, with 11 bases between. CDR3 nucleotides: TGTGCCAGCAGAGGACAGTGGGATCAGCCCCAGCATTTT. It codes for CASRGQWDQPQHF.

The chain employs TRBV20-1 and TRBJ2-3; 12 positions agree with TRBD2. With V trimmed by 4 bases and J by 4 bases, 9 bases remained unmatched. From germline, CDR1 is DFQATT and CDR2 SNEGSKA (reference sequence). CDR3 length equals 16 residues. CDR3 in amino acids: CSATTSSGGAPDTQYF. The DNA of the CDR3 is TGCAGTGCTACCACCTCTAGCGGGGGGGCCCCAGATACGCAGTATTTT.

This chain connects TRBV4-2 to TRBJ1-1; 8 positions agree with TRBD1. V gave up 6 bases and J gave up 0 bases; unmatched junction bases: 6. The CDR3 has 15 amino acids. Germline CDR1 is LGHNA and CDR2 is YNFKEQ. CDR3 sequence (DNA): TGTGCCAGCAGACCAAACAGGGGGGTGAACACTGAAGCTTTCTTT. Its protein is CASRPNRGVNTEAFF.

The CDR3 DNA reads TGTGCCAGCAGCCTCTCGGTCGGCGGGGAGCTGTTTTTT. Amino acids: CASSLSVGGELFF. The rearrangement links TRBV11-2 to TRBJ2-2, with D uncertain. V dropped 5 bases and J dropped 7 bases, with 11 bases sitting between them. The CDR3 runs 13 residues. The germline V gene encodes CDR1 SGHAT and CDR2 FQNNGV. The whole variable domain, remainder taken from reference TRBV11-2 and TRBJ2-2, is EAGVAQSPRYKIIEKRQSVAFWCNPISGHATLYWYQQILGQGPKLLIQFQNNGVVDDSQLPKDRFSAERLKGVDSTLKIQPAKLEDSAVYLCASSLSVGGELFFGEGSRLTVL.

This clonotype was seen once. The V call is TRBV6-1, the J call TRBJ2-3, with 13 nucleotides matching TRBD2. The CDR3 covers 16 residues. V lost 5 bases and J lost 6; bases outside the gene matches: 8. The germline V gene encodes CDR1 MNHNS and CDR2 SASEGT. CDR3 nucleotide sequence: TGTGCCAGCAGTCCCGGACTAGCGGGAGTAGCGGATACGCAGTATTTT. Its protein product is CASSPGLAGVADTQYF.

The gene calls are TRBV5-4 and TRBJ1-4; 7 bases match TRBD1. Germline loops: CDR1 SGHNT, CDR2 YYREEE (reference sequence). The V gene end was trimmed by 9 bases and the J gene end by 4 bases; junction bases not matched to a gene: 12. The CDR3 runs 15 residues. CDR3 DNA: TGTGCCACCAAGGGTTGGGGACAGCTTAATGAAAAACTGTTTTTT. This sequence encodes CATKGWGQLNEKLFF.

The V gene is TRBV10-1, the J gene TRBJ2-2; 10 nucleotides line up with TRBD2. Germline CDR1 and CDR2: WNHNN and SYGVQD (reference sequence). The trim removed 6 bases at V and 1 base at J, leaving 2 bases unmatched. This CDR3 region has 15 residues. In nucleotides, the CDR3 is TGCGCCAGCAGAGTAGCGGGAGGGAACACCGGGGAGCTGTTTTTT. The encoded protein is CASRVAGGNTGELFF.

This clonotype turned up a few times. This may come from a read error, since a much larger clone is one base off. The chain has TRBV6-2 or TRBV6-3 and TRBJ1-1, with 8 nucleotides matching TRBD1. CDR1 and CDR2 from the germline V gene are MNHEY and SVGEGT. With V trimmed by 5 bases and J by 1 base, 3 bases remained unmatched. CDR3 length: 14 amino acids. CDR3 DNA: TGTGCCAGCAGTAGGGACAGGACGAACACTGAAGCTTTCTTT. Protein product: CASSRDRTNTEAFF.

The V gene is TRBV24-1, the J gene TRBJ2-1; 11 bases are a match to TRBD2. The trim removed 5 bases at V and 0 bases at J, leaving 5 bases unmatched. The CDR3 totals 17 residues. Germline values: CDR1 KGHDR, CDR2 SFDVKD. CDR3 in amino acids: CATSGGLAASSYNEQFF. CDR3 DNA: TGTGCCACCAGTGGGGGACTAGCGGCGAGCTCCTACAATGAGCAGTTCTTC.

This clonotype has a count of ten or more. The chain employs TRBV12-3 or TRBV12-4 and TRBJ1-2; a weak D match, TRBD1 (5 bases). V dropped 7 bases and J dropped 8 bases, with 20 bases sitting between them. The CDR3 is made up of 14 amino acids. The CDR3 region has the DNA TGTGCCAGCAATAGGGACGGCCAAACCTTCGGCTACACCTTC. It codes for CASNRDGQTFGYTF.

A single count supports this clonotype. In DNA form, the CDR3 reads TGTGCCAGCAGCAAAAGACAGGGTGCAGATACGCAGTATTTT. As protein: CASSKRQGADTQYF. This chain links TRBV13 with TRBJ2-3, with 7 bases identical to TRBD1. The ends lost 5 bases at V and 4 bases at J; junction bases unmatched: 6. The CDR3 totals 14 residues. Germline assignment: CDR1 PRHDT and CDR2 FYEKMQ (reference sequence). Looking up the rest from reference TRBV13 and TRBJ2-3 gives the full variable domain: AAGVIQSPRHLIKEKRETATLKCYPIPRHDTVYWYQQGPGQDPQFLISFYEKMQSDKGSIPDRFSAQQFSDYHSELNMSSLELGDSALYFCASSKRQGADTQYFGPGTRLTVL.